This TCR beta chain derives from a study of blood T cell repertoires in COVID-19. Clones were sequenced by immunoSEQ multiplex PCR, and TCRdb holds only the in-frame ones, with some missing. The sample lists 300,000 to 400,000 clones, around 87% occurring once. This clone has a single count. Enrolment of Seattle patients took place during active infection, and they were followed longitudinally. The CDR3 is 13 amino acids. Trimming cost V 6 bases and J 5 bases; bases outside gene matches: 6. Germline CDR1 and CDR2: MNHNY and SVGAGI (reference sequence). The chain joins TRBV6-6 to TRBJ1-2; 7 nucleotides match TRBD1. The sequencing sample was made of peripheral blood. The clonotype originates from a woman aged 55 to 70 with COVID-19, enrolled during active disease. Here the CDR3 reads CASRRGQHYGYTF. CDR3 coding DNA: TGTGCCAGCAGGCGGGGACAGCATTATGGCTACACCTTC.